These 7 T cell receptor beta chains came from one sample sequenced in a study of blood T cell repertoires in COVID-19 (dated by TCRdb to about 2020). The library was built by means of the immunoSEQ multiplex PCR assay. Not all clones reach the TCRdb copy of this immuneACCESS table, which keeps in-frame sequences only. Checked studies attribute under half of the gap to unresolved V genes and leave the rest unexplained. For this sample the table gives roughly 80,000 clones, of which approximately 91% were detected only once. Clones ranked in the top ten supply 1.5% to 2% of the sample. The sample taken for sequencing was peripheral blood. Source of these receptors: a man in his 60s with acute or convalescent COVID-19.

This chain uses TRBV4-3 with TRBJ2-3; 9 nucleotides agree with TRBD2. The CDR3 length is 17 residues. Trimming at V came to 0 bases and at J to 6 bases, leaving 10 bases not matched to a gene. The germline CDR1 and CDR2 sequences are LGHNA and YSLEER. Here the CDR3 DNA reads TGCGCCAGCAGCCAAGATCAGGCGGGAGGGCCGGGGGATACGCAGTATTTT. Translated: CASSQDQAGGPGDTQYF.

The CDR3 DNA follows: TGTGCCAGCAGCTTAGGAGGCTTTACCAGTGAAGCTTTCTTT. This sequence encodes CASSLGGFTSEAFF. The rearrangement uses TRBV7-2 and TRBJ1-1, with D uncertain. V was shortened by 1 base and J by 7 bases, with 13 bases between the two germline ends. Germline V gene data show CDR1 as SGHTA and CDR2 as FQGNSA. This CDR3 is 14 amino acids long.

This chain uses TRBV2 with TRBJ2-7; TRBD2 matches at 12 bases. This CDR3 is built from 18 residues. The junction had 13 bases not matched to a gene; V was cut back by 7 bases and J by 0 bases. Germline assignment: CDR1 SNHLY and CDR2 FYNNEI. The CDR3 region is CASISGLAGGFSSYEQYF. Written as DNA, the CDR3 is TGTGCCAGCATTAGCGGCCTAGCGGGAGGGTTCAGCTCCTACGAGCAGTACTTC.

CDR3 sequence: CSVFWGEGYTF. DNA of the CDR3: TGCAGCGTATTCTGGGGAGAGGGCTACACCTTC. This chain uses TRBV29-1 with TRBJ1-2; D gene uncertain. The CDR3 is 11 residues long. With 6 bases removed from V and 8 bases from J, the gap between germline ends came to 13 bases. Germline V gives CDR1 SQVTM, CDR2 ANQGSEA. Using reference TRBV29-1 and TRBJ1-2 for the parts outside the CDR3, the full variable domain is SAVISQKPSRDICQRGTSLTIQCQVDSQVTMMFWYRQQPGQSLTLIATANQGSEATYESGFVIDKFPISRPNLTFSTLTVSNMSPEDSSIYLCSVFWGEGYTFGSGTRLTVV.

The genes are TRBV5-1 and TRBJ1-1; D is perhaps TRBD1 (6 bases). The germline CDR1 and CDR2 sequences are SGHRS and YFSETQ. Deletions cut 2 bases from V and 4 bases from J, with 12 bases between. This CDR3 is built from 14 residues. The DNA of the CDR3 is TGCGCCAGCAGCTTCGGGCAGGGGATCACTGAAGCTTTCTTT. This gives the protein CASSFGQGITEAFF.

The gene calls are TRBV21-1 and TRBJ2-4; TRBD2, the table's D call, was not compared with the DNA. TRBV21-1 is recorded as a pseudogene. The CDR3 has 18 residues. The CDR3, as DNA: TGTGCCAGCAGCAAAGCGCTTTTCACTAGTGGGTCCAAAAACATTCAGTACTTC. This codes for CASSKALFTSGSKNIQYF.

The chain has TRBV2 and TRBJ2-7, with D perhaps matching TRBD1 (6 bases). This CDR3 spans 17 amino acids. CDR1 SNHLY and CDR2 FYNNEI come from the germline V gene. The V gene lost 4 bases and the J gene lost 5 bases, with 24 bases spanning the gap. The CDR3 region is CASSVSMSGRGIDEQYF. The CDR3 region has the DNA TGTGCCAGCAGTGTTTCGATGTCGGGCAGGGGTATCGACGAGCAGTACTTC.